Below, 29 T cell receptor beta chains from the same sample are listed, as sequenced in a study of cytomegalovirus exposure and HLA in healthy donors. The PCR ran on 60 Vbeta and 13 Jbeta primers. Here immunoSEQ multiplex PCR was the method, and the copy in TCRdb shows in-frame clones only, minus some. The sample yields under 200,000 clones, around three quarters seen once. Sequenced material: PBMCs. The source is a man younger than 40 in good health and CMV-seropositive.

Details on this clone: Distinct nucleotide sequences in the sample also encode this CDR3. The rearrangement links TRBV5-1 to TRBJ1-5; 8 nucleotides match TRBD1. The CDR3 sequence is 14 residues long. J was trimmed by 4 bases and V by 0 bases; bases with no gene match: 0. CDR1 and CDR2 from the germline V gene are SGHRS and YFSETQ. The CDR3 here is CASSLGTGNQPQHF. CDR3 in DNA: TGCGCCAGCAGCTTGGGGACAGGGAATCAGCCCCAGCATTTT.

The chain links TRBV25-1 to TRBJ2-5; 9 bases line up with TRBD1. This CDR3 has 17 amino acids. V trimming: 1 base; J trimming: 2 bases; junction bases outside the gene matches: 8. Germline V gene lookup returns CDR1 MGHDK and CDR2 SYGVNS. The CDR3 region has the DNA TGTGCCAGCAGTGAATTCCTCGGACAGGGGTCTCAAGAGACCCAGTACTTC. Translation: CASSEFLGQGSQETQYF.

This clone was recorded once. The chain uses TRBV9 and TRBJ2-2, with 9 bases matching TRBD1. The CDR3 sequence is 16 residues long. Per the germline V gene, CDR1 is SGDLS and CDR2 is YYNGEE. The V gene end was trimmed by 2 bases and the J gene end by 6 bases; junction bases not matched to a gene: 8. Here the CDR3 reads CASSVLGQGIAGELFF. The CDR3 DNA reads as TGTGCCAGCAGCGTTCTTGGACAGGGGATAGCCGGGGAGCTGTTTTTT.

CDR3 sequence reads: CASKTTGNTEAFF. Written as DNA, the CDR3 is TGTGCCAGCAAGACGACAGGGAACACTGAAGCTTTCTTT. The chain employs TRBV28 and TRBJ1-1; maybe TRBD1 (6 bases). With 7 bases removed from V and 1 base from J, the gap between germline ends came to 10 bases. The CDR3 contains 13 residues. The germline V gene has CDR1 MDHEN and CDR2 SYDVKM. Supplemented by reference TRBV28 and TRBJ1-1, the full variable domain reads DVKVTQSSRYLVKRTGEKVFLECVQDMDHENMFWYRQDPGLGLRLIYFSYDVKMKEKGDIPEGYSVSREKKERFSLILESASTNQTSMYLCASKTTGNTEAFFGQGTRLTVV.

The DNA of the CDR3 is TGTGCCACCAGTGGAGACAGGGGGAGCAATCAGCCCCAGCATTTT. Protein sequence: CATSGDRGSNQPQHF. V and J are TRBV15 and TRBJ1-5, with 9 bases fitting TRBD1. The CDR3 contains 15 residues. Germline V CDR1 and CDR2: LNHNV, YYDKDF (reference sequence). V was clipped by 6 bases and J by 1 base; unmatched bases: 4.

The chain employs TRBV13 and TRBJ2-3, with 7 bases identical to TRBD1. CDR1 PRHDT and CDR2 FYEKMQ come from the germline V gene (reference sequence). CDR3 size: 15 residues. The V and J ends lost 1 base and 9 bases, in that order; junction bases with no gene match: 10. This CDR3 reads CASSLAGGTLGTQYF. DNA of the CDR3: TGTGCCAGCAGCTTAGCAGGGGGAACTCTTGGCACGCAGTATTTT. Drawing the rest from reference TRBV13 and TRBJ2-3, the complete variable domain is AAGVIQSPRHLIKEKRETATLKCYPIPRHDTVYWYQQGPGQDPQFLISFYEKMQSDKGSIPDRFSAQQFSDYHSELNMSSLELGDSALYFCASSLAGGTLGTQYFGPGTRLTVL.

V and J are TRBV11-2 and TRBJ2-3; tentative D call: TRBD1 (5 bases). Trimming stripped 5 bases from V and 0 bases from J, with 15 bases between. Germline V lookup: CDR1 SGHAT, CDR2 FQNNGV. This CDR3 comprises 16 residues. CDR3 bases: TGTGCCAGCAGCCAATCAGGGTCCTTGAGCACAGATACGCAGTATTTT. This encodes CASSQSGSLSTDTQYF.

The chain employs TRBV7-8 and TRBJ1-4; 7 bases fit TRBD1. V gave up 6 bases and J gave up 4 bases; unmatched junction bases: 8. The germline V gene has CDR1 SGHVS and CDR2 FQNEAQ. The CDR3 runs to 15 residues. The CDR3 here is CASSLRDSLNEKLFF. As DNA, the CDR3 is TGTGCCAGCAGTCTCCGGGACAGCCTTAATGAAAAACTGTTTTTT.

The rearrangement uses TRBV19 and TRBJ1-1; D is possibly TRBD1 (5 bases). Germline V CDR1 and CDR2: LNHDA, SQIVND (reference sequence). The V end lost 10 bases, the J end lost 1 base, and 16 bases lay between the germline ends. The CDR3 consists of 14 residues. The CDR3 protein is CAIRGHPSNTEAFF. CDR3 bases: TGTGCCATTAGGGGCCACCCATCGAACACTGAAGCTTTCTTT. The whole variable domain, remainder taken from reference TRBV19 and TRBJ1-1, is DGGITQSPKYLFRKEGQNVTLSCEQNLNHDAMYWYRQDPGQGLRLIYYSQIVNDFQKGDIAEGYSVSREKKESFPLTVTSAQKNPTAFYLCAIRGHPSNTEAFFGQGTRLTVV.

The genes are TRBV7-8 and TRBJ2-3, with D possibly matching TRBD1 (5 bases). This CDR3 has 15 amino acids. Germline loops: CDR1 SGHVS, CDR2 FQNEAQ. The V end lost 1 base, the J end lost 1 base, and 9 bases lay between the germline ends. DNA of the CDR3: TGTGCCAGCAGCTTAGGGGTAGGGGGCACAGATACGCAGTATTTT. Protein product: CASSLGVGGTDTQYF.

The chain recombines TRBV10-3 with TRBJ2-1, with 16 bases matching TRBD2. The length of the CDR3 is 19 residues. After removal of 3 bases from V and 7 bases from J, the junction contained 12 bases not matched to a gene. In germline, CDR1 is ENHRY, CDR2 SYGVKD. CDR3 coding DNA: TGTGCCATCAGTGATGGGACTAGCGGGGGGGTTACCTCGGGTAATGAGCAGTTCTTC. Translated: CAISDGTSGGVTSGNEQFF.

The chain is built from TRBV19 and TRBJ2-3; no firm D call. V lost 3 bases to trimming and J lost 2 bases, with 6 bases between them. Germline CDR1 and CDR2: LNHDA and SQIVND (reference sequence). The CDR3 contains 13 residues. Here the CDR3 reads CASSMQNTDTQYF. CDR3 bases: TGTGCCAGTAGTATGCAGAACACAGATACGCAGTATTTT.

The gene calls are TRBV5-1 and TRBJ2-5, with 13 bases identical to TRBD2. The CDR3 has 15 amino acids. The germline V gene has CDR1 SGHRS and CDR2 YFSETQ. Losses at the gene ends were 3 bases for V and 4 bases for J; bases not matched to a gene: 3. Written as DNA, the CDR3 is TGCGCCAGCAGCTACTGGACTAGCGGGGGAGAGACCCAGTACTTC. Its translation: CASSYWTSGGETQYF.

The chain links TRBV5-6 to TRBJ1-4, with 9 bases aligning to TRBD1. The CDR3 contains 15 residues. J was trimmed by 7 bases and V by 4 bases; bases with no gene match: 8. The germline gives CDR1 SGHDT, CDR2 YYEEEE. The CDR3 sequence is CASSVYRGRLEKLFF. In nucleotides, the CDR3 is TGTGCCAGCAGCGTTTACAGGGGGCGTCTTGAAAAACTGTTTTTT.

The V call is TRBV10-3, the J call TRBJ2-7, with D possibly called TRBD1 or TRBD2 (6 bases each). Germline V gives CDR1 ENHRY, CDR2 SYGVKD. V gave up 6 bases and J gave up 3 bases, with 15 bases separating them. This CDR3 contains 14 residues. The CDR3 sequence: CAISEGGPIYEQYF. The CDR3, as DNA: TGTGCCATCAGCGAGGGGGGCCCGATCTACGAGCAGTACTTC.

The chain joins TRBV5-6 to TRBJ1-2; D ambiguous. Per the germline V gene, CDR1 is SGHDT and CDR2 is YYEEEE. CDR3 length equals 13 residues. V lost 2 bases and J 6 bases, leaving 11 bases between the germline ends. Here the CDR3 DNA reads TGTGCCAGCAGCTTAAATACTAGGGATGGCTACACCTTC. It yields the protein CASSLNTRDGYTF.

The CDR3 region has the DNA TGTGCCATCAGGGACCGGGACAGGGACACAGATACGCAGTATTTT. Protein: CAIRDRDRDTDTQYF. The rearrangement uses TRBV10-3 and TRBJ2-3; 9 positions match TRBD1. This CDR3 is 15 amino acids long. After removal of 6 bases from V and 2 bases from J, the junction contained 6 bases not matched to a gene. Germline V gene data show CDR1 as ENHRY and CDR2 as SYGVKD.

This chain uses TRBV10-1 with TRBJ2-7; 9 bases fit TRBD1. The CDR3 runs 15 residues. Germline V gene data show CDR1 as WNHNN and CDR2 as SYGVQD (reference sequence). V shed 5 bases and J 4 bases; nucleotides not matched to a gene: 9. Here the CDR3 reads CASSYDRGMYYEQYF. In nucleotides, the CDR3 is TGCGCCAGCAGTTATGACAGGGGGATGTATTACGAGCAGTACTTC.

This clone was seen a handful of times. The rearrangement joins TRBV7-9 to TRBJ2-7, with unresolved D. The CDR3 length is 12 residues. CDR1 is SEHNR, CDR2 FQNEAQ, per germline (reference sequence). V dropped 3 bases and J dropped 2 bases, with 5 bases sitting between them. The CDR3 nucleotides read TGTGCCAGCAGCTTTGACACCTACGAGCAGTACTTC. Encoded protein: CASSFDTYEQYF. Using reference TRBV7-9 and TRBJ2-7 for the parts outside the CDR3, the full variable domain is DTGVSQNPRHKITKRGQNVTFRCDPISEHNRLYWYRQTLGQGPEFLTYFQNEAQLEKSRLLSDRFSAERPKGSFSTLEIQRTEQGDSAMYLCASSFDTYEQYFGPGTRLTVT.

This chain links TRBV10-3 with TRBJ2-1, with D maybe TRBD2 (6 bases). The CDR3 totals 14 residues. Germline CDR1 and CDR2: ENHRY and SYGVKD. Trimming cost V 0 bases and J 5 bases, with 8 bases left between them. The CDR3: CAISESGGDNEQFF. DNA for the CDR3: TGTGCCATCAGTGAGTCGGGGGGTGACAATGAGCAGTTCTTC.

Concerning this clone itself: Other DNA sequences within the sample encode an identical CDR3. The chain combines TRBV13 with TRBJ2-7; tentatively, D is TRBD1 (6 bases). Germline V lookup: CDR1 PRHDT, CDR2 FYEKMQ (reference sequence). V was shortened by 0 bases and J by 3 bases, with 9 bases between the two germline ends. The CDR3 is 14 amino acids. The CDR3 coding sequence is TGTGCCAGCAGCTTAGGACAGGGAGTCTACGAGCAGTACTTC. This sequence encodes CASSLGQGVYEQYF.

The CDR3 DNA follows: TGTGCCAGCAGTGAATGGGGGGACAAAAACATTCAGTACTTC. Translation gives CASSEWGDKNIQYF. The chain couples TRBV25-1 to TRBJ2-4; perhaps TRBD2 as D (6 bases). CDR1 is MGHDK, CDR2 SYGVNS, per germline. This CDR3 region has 14 residues. Trimming took off 1 base at V and 3 bases at J, with 7 bases between the two ends.

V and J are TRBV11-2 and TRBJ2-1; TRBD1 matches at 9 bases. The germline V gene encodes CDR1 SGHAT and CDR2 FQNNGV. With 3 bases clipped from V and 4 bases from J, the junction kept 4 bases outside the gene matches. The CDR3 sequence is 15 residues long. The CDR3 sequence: CASSFRDRDYNEQFF. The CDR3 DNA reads TGTGCCAGCAGCTTCCGGGACAGGGATTACAATGAGCAGTTCTTC.

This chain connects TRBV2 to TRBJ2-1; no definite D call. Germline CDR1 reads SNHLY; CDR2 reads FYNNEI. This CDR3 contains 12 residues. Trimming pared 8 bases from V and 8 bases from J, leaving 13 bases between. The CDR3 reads CASGRLSDEQFF. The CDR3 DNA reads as TGTGCCAGCGGCAGGTTGTCGGATGAGCAGTTCTTC.

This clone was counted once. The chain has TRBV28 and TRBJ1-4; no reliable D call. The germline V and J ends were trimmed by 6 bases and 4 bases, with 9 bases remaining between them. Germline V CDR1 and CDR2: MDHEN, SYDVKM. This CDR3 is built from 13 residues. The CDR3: CASSPTGNEKLFF. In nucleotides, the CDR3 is TGTGCCAGCAGCCCGACGGGTAATGAAAAACTGTTTTTT.

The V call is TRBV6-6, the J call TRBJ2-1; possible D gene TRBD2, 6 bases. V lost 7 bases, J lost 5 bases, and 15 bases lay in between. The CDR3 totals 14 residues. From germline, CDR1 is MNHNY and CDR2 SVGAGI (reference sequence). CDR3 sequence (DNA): TGTGCCAGCACCCGACGGGGGTCGAACAATGAGCAGTTCTTC. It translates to CASTRRGSNNEQFF.

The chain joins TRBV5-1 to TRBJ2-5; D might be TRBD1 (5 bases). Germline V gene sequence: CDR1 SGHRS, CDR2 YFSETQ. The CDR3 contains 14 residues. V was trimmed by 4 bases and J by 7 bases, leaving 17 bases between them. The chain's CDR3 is CASSAQGMGGTQYF. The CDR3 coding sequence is TGCGCCAGCAGCGCCCAGGGTATGGGCGGGACCCAGTACTTC. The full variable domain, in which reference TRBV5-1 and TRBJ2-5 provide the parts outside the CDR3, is KAGVTQTPRYLIKTRGQQVTLSCSPISGHRSVSWYQQTPGQGLQFLFEYFSETQRNKGNFPGRFSGRQFSNSRSEMNVSTLELGDSALYLCASSAQGMGGTQYFGPGTRLLVL.

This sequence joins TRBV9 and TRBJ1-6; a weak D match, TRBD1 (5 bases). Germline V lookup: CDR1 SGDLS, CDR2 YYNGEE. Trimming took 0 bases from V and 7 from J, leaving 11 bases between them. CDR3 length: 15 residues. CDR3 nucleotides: TGTGCCAGCAGCGTAGCAGGGAAAGGGAATTCACCCCTCCACTTT. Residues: CASSVAGKGNSPLHF.

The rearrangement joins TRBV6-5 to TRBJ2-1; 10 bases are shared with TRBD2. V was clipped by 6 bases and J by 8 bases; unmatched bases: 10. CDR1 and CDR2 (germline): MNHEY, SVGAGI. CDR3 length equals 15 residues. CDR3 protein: CASSHIAGGGYEQFF. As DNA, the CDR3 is TGTGCCAGCAGCCACATAGCGGGGGGCGGGTATGAGCAGTTCTTC.